These 3 T cell receptor beta chains were all obtained from the same sample, sequenced in a study of cytomegalovirus exposure and HLA in healthy donors. The PCR had 60 Vbeta and 13 Jbeta primers. TCRdb keeps only in-frame clones here, not all; method: immunoSEQ multiplex PCR. The sample has around 140,000 clones; approximately 78% are singletons. The specimen was PBMCs. The origin of the receptors is a female donor in good health and CMV-seronegative.

This rearrangement joins TRBV7-8 to TRBJ2-2, with 14 bases fitting TRBD2. This CDR3 has 16 residues. The trim removed 5 bases at V and 4 bases at J, leaving 3 bases unmatched. The germline V gene has CDR1 SGHVS and CDR2 FQNEAQ. CDR3 in amino acids: CASSRGLAGVTGELFF. CDR3 DNA: TGTGCCAGCAGCCGGGGACTAGCGGGAGTCACCGGGGAGCTGTTTTTT.

The V and J genes are TRBV7-9 and TRBJ2-1, with D tentatively TRBD2 (6 bases). The CDR3 spans 13 residues. Trimming left V 5 bases short and J 8 bases short, with 13 bases between. Germline loops: CDR1 SEHNR, CDR2 FQNEAQ (reference sequence). For the CDR3, the DNA is TGTGCCAGCAGCCGACTAGGCGGAGATGAGCAGTTCTTC. Translating it yields CASSRLGGDEQFF. Full variable domain (remainder filled in from reference TRBV7-9 and TRBJ2-1): DTGVSQNPRHKITKRGQNVTFRCDPISEHNRLYWYRQTLGQGPEFLTYFQNEAQLEKSRLLSDRFSAERPKGSFSTLEIQRTEQGDSAMYLCASSRLGGDEQFFGPGTRLTVL.

The chain carries TRBV7-9 and TRBJ2-2, with 7 bases matching TRBD1. The CDR3 is made up of 16 amino acids. Per germline, CDR1 SEHNR and CDR2 FQNEAQ (reference sequence). The J segment lost 0 bases and the V segment lost 4 bases, leaving 5 bases of the junction unmatched. In nucleotides, the CDR3 is TGTGCCAGCAGCTCTCGGACAGGTCCGAACACCGGGGAGCTGTTTTTT. Amino acid sequence: CASSSRTGPNTGELFF.